The TCR beta chain described here comes from a study of Ad26.COV2.S vaccination and SARS-CoV-2 variants. Trimming removed 0 bases from V and 3 bases from J, with 14 bases in between. Germline CDR1 reads LGHNA; CDR2 reads YSLEER. This CDR3 has 16 residues. Turning to this clone: Its specificity is not known.

Sample treatment: around 19 received Ad26.COV2.S at low or high dose, single or two shots; 5 received placebo; per-sample allocation not given. Samples came from day 63 after the first vaccine or placebo injection. An Ad26 vector was used to express Wuhan-strain SARS-CoV-2 spike as the vaccine. Repertoires were generated with immunoSEQ multiplex PCR, while TCRdb's copy carries only in-frame clones and drops some. The sample lists around 450,000 clones; nearly 90% were seen once. Whole-study results and caveats: Vaccine and placebo recipients had comparable breadth of non-spike TCRs.

The sample was peripheral blood, taken in a trial of Ad26.COV2.S vaccine versus placebo. The chain recombines TRBV4-3 with TRBJ1-2, with D possibly TRBD1 on 6 matching bases. The receptor was derived from a person aged 18-65 years who received the Ad26.COV2.S COVID-19 vaccine or a placebo. The DNA of the CDR3 is TGCGCCAGCAGCCAAGATTCGAACAGGGCGGACTATGGCTACACCTTC. It yields the protein CASSQDSNRADYGYTF.